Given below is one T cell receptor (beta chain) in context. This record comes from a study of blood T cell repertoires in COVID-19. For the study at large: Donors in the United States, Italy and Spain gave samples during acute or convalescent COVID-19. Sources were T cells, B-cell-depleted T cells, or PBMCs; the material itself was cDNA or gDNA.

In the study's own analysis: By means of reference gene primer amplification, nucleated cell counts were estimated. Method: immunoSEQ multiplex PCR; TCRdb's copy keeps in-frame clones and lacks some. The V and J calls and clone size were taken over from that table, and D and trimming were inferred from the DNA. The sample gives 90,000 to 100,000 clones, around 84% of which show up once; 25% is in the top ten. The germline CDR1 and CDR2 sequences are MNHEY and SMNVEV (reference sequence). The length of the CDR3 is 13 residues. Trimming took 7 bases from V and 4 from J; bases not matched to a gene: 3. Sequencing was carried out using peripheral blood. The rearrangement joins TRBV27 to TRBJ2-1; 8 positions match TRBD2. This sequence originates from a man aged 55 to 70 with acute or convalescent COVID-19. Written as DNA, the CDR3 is TGTGCCAGCAAGGCGGGGGGATACAATGAGCAGTTCTTC. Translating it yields CASKAGGYNEQFF.